This TCR beta chain derives from a study of T cell repertoires in cytomegalovirus infection. Study background: Well-studied HLA-B-restricted epitopes and recently identified HLA-C-restricted epitopes of CMV were both used in the study.

TCRdb reprocessed the reads via MiXCR and lists one record per CDR3 protein. The data hold about 280,000 distinct CDR3 sequences, with 22% observed a single time. This CDR3 is built from 16 residues. Germline CDR1 and CDR2: SGHVS and FQNEAQ. The V and J ends lost 6 bases and 4 bases, in that order; junction bases with no gene match: 11. In regard to this clonotype: Its antigen remains unknown.

The TCR sequence derives from a human donor in good health (CMV status not recorded). Some clones in this sample may be carry-over from other donors' samples. The chain combines TRBV7-8 with TRBJ2-1, with 8 nucleotides matching TRBD2. The specimen was cultured PBMCs, collected from culture after CMV antigen stimulation. In DNA, the CDR3 is TGTGCCAGCAGGCAAATTAGCGGGACCTATTACAATGAGCAGTTCTTC. It encodes CASRQISGTYYNEQFF.